What follows is one T cell receptor beta chain and its context. The antigen remains unidentified. Donors ranged from roughly 6 to 90 years old and were healthy Caucasians in Russia. These data come from a study of blood T cells in healthy people across ages. Study observations and caveats: Older age coincided with a roughly linear decline in TCR beta diversity per million T cells. No one knew whether donors had CMV, which possibly confounded expanded clonotype changes.

A second PCR of about 6 to 11 cycles used a sample-barcoded 5' primer and a J-beta primer mix. No fewer than 3 million CDR3-containing paired-end reads came from each sample. Using its own MiXCR run on the 5' RACE reads, TCRdb lists one record per CDR3 protein. The data hold roughly 800,000 distinct CDR3 sequences, with about 55% observed a single time. Trimming left V 1 base short and J 6 bases short, with 7 bases between. This CDR3 region has 13 residues. Germline V gives CDR1 SGHTA, CDR2 FQGNSA. The sample taken for sequencing was blood. The chain combines TRBV7-2 with TRBJ2-1; D is ambiguous. The TCR sequence derives from a man older than 75 in good health. This chain's CDR3 is CASSLETINEQFF. The CDR3 nucleotides read TGTGCCAGCAGCTTAGAGACCATCAATGAGCAGTTCTTC.